The rows below give T cell receptor beta chains drawn from one sample of a study of monozygotic twins with cystic fibrosis. Measured with immunoSEQ multiplex PCR; TCRdb has only the in-frame clones, and not every one. The sample consists of 20,000 or so clones, about 97% of them appearing once. Material: blood. Source of these receptors: a woman in her thirties with cystic fibrosis. The CDR3 runs from the conserved cysteine through the conserved F or W. Fields, in order: clone size, J gene, V gene, D gene, CDR3 length, CDR3 protein, CDR3 DNA. The D gene is left open where the match is weak. Part of the rows lack a size; the others show once, few, many or a class for expanded clones.

>NA|TRBJ2-7|TRBV29-1|NA|14
CSVAVSPHRAEQYF
TGCAGCGTTGCCGTCAGTCCCCACAGAGCCGAGCAGTACTTC
>NA|TRBJ2-1|TRBV15|TRBD1|14
CATSLGQGYNEQFF
TGTGCCACCAGCCTGGGACAGGGTTACAATGAGCAGTTCTTC
>NA|TRBJ2-2|TRBV29-1|NA|14
CSALPTSRAGELFF
TGCAGCGCCCTCCCGACTAGTAGGGCCGGGGAGCTGTTTTTT
>once|TRBJ1-1|TRBV25-1|NA|15
CASRVNGAWVTEAFF
TGTGCCAGCAGGGTAAATGGGGCCTGGGTCACTGAAGCTTTCTTT
>NA|TRBJ1-2|TRBV19|NA|14
CASTKTGIGGGYTF
TGTGCCAGTACGAAGACAGGAATAGGGGGTGGCTACACCTTC
>NA|TRBJ2-7|TRBV7-9|NA|13
CASSLIGWYEQYF
TGTGCCAGCAGCTTAATCGGGTGGTACGAGCAGTACTTC
>NA|TRBJ1-3|TRBV4-3|NA|15
CASSQASSSGNTIYF
TGCGCCAGCAGCCAAGCTTCGAGCTCTGGAAACACCATATATTTT
>NA|TRBJ2-1|TRBV9|NA|14
CASSVAGGLGEQFF
TGTGCCAGCAGCGTCGCAGGGGGGCTGGGTGAGCAGTTCTTC
>NA|TRBJ2-5|TRBV2|TRBD2|16
CASSDPAGGIGKTQYF
TGTGCCAGCAGTGATCCGGCGGGGGGAATTGGGAAGACCCAGTACTTC
>NA|TRBJ1-6|TRBV9|NA|15
CASSLGGDYSSPLHF
TGTGCCAGCAGTTTGGGAGGGGATTACAGTTCACCCCTCCACTTT
>NA|TRBJ2-2|TRBV7-9|NA|15
CASSLHSGRTGELFF
TGTGCCAGCAGCTTGCATTCAGGGAGAACCGGGGAGCTGTTTTTT
>NA|TRBJ1-5|TRBV12-5|NA|14
CASGFGDSNQPQHF
TGTGCTAGTGGTTTCGGGGATAGCAATCAGCCCCAGCATTTT
>NA|TRBJ2-1|TRBV5-6|NA|12
CASSPTPHEQFF
TGTGCCAGCAGCCCTACTCCCCATGAGCAGTTCTTC
>NA|TRBJ2-5|TRBV4-3|NA|13
CASSQDHLETQYF
TGCGCCAGCAGCCAAGATCATCTGGAGACCCAGTACTTC
>NA|TRBJ1-1|TRBV4-1|NA|14
CASSQVAEGTEAFF
TGCGCCAGCAGCCAAGTTGCGGAGGGCACTGAAGCTTTCTTT
>NA|TRBJ1-2|TRBV7-9|NA|15
CASSTQAPRGYGYTF
TGTGCCAGCAGCACCCAAGCACCCAGGGGCTATGGCTACACCTTC
>NA|TRBJ2-1|TRBV18|TRBD1|13
CASSPYRGNEQFF
TGTGCCAGCTCACCTTACAGGGGCAATGAGCAGTTCTTC
>NA|TRBJ1-2|TRBV29-1|TRBD1|14
CSVESDREANGYTF
TGCAGCGTTGAAAGTGACAGGGAGGCGAATGGCTACACCTTC
>NA|TRBJ2-3|TRBV5-4|TRBD2|16
CASSSFLAGAADTQYF
TGTGCCAGCAGCTCATTTCTAGCGGGGGCTGCAGATACGCAGTATTTT
>NA|TRBJ1-5|TRBV19|TRBD1|15
CASSRDRGVSQPQHF
TGTGCCAGTAGTAGGGACAGGGGTGTTAGTCAGCCCCAGCATTTT
>NA|TRBJ1-2|TRBV5-6|TRBD1|18
CASSQETGEYGLHYGYTF
TGTGCCAGCAGCCAGGAGACAGGGGAGTACGGGTTACACTATGGCTACACCTTC
>NA|TRBJ2-3|TRBV5-1|NA|13
CASSFHYTDTQYF
TGCGCCAGCAGCTTTCACTACACAGATACGCAGTATTTT
>NA|TRBJ2-2|TRBV10-2|NA|14
CASSPFANTGELFF
TGCGCCAGCAGTCCGTTCGCGAACACCGGGGAGCTGTTTTTT
>NA|TRBJ2-7|TRBV19|NA|15
CASSIGEILKDEQYF
TGTGCCAGTAGTATAGGGGAAATTCTTAAGGACGAGCAGTACTTC